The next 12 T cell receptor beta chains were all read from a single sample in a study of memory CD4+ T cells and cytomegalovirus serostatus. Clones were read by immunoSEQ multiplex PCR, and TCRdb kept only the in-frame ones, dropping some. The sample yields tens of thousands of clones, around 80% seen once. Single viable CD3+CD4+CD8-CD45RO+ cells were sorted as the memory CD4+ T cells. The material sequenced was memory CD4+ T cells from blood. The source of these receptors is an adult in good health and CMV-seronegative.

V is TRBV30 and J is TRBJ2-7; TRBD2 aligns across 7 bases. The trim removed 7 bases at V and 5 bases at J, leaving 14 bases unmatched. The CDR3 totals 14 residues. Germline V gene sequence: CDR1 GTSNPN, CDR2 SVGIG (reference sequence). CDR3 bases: TGTGCCTCTAGAGGGAGGGAGGTCGGGAACGAGCAGTACTTC. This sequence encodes CASRGREVGNEQYF.

This CDR3 reads CSVGPLPGQVSYNEQFF. The CDR3 nucleotides are TGCAGCGTTGGACCTCTGCCGGGACAGGTCTCCTACAATGAGCAGTTCTTC. This chain links TRBV29-1 with TRBJ2-1, with TRBD1 matching 8 bases. The CDR3 has 17 residues. The V gene end was trimmed by 4 bases and the J gene end by 0 bases; junction bases not matched to a gene: 11. Germline V gives CDR1 SQVTM, CDR2 ANQGSEA.

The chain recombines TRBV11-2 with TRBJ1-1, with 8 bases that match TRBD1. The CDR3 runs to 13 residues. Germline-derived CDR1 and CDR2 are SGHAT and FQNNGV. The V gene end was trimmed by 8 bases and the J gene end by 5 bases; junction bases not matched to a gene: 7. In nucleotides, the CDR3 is TGTGCCAGCTGGCGGACAGGGAAGACTGAAGCTTTCTTT. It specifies CASWRTGKTEAFF.

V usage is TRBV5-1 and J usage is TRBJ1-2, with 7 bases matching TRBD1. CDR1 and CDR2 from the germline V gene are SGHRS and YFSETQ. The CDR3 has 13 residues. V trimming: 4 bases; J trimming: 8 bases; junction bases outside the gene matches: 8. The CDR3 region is CASSPAGTEGYTF. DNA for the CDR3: TGCGCCAGCAGCCCGGCCGGGACAGAAGGCTACACCTTC.

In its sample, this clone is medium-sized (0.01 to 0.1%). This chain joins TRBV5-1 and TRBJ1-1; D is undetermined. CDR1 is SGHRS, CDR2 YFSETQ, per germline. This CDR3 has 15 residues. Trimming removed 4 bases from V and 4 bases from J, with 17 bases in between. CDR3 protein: CASSPRKGGGTEAFF. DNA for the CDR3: TGCGCCAGCAGCCCACGTAAGGGAGGCGGCACTGAAGCTTTCTTT.

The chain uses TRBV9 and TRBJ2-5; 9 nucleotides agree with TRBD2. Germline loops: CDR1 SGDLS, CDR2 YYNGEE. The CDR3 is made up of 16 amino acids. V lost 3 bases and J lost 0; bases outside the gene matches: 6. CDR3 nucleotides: TGTGCCAGCAGCGCGGGACTAGCCCCATACCAAGAGACCCAGTACTTC. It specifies CASSAGLAPYQETQYF.

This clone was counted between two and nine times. In DNA form, the CDR3 reads TGCAGTGCCTCCCGGGCGGTGGGAGCTTTCTTT. This translates into CSASRAVGAFF. This chain links TRBV20-1 with TRBJ1-1; no reliable D call. The V gene lost 6 bases and the J gene lost 10 bases, with 15 bases spanning the gap. This CDR3 has 11 residues. The germline V gene has CDR1 DFQATT and CDR2 SNEGSKA (reference sequence).

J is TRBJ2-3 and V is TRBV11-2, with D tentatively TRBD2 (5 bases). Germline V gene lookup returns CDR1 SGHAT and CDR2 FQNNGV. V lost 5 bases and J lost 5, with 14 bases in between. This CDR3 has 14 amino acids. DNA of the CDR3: TGTGCCAGCAGCCCCGGAGGTTGGGGAGATACGCAGTATTTT. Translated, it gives CASSPGGWGDTQYF.

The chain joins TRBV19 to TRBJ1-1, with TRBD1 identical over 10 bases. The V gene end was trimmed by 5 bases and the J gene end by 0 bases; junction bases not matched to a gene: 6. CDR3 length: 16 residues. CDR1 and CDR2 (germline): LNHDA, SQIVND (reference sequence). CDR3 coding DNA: TGTGCCAGTAGTTCGGGGACAGGGGTAGTGAACACTGAAGCTTTCTTT. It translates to CASSSGTGVVNTEAFF.

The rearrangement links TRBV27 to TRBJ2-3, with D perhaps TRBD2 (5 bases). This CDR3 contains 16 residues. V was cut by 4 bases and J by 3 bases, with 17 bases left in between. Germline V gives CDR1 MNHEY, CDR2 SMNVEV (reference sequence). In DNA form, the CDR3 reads TGTGCCAGCAGTTCTAGGACTCGGAAACCGACAGATACGCAGTATTTT. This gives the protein CASSSRTRKPTDTQYF.

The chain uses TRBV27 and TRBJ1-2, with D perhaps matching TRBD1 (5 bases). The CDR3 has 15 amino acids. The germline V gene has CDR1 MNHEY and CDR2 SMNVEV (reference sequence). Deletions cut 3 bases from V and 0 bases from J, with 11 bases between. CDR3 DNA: TGTGCCAGCAGTTTCAGGGCAACCGCTAACTATGGCTACACCTTC. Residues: CASSFRATANYGYTF.

This CDR3 reads CASSPETANYGYTF. The CDR3 DNA follows: TGTGCCAGCAGCCCAGAGACAGCCAACTATGGCTACACCTTC. This chain uses TRBV7-9 with TRBJ1-2; D is possibly TRBD1 (5 bases). The CDR3 sequence is 14 residues long. The germline V and J ends were trimmed by 5 bases and 2 bases, with 12 bases remaining between them. CDR1 SEHNR and CDR2 FQNEAQ come from the germline V gene (reference sequence).